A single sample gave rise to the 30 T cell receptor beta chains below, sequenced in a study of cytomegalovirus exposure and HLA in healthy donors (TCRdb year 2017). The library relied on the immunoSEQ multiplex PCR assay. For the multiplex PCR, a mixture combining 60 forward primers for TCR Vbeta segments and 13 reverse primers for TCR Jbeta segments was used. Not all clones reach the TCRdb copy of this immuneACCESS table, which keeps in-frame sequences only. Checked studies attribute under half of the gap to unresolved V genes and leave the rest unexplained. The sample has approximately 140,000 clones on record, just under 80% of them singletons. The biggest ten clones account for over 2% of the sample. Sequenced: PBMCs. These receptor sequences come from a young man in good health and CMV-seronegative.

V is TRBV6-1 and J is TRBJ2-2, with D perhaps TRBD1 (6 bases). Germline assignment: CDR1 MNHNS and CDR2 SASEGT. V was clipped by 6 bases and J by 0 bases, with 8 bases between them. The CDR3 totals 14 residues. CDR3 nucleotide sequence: TGTGCCAGCAGGTACAGGGCGAACACCGGGGAGCTGTTTTTT. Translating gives CASRYRANTGELFF.

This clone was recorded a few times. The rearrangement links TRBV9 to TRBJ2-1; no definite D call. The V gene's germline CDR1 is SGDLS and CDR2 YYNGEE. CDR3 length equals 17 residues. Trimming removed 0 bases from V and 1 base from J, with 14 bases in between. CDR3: CASSVVSSVVSYNEQFF. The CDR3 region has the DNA TGTGCCAGCAGCGTAGTCTCCTCGGTTGTTTCCTACAATGAGCAGTTCTTC.

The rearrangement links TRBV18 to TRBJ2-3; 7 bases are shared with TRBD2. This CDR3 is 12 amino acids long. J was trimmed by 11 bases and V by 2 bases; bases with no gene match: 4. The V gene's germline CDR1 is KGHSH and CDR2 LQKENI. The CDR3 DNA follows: TGTGCCAGCTCACCAGGCCTAGCGGAGCAGTATTTT. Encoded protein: CASSPGLAEQYF.

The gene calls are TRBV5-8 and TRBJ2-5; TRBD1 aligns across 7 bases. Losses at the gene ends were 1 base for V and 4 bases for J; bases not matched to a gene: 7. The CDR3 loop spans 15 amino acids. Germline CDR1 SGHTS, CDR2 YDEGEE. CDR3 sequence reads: CASSLMSGGRETQYF. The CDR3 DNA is TGTGCCAGCAGCTTGATGTCAGGGGGTAGAGAGACCCAGTACTTC.

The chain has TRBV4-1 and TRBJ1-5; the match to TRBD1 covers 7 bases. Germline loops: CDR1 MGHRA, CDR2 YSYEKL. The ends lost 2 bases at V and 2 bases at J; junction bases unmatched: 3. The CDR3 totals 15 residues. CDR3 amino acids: CASSQNRGRNQPQHF. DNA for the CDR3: TGCGCCAGCAGCCAAAACAGGGGACGCAATCAGCCCCAGCATTTT.

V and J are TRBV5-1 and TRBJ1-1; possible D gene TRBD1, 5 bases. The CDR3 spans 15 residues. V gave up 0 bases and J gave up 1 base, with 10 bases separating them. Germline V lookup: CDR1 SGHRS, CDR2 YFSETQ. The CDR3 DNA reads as TGCGCCAGCAGCTTGGGGGTCAGGGAGAACACTGAAGCTTTCTTT. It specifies CASSLGVRENTEAFF.

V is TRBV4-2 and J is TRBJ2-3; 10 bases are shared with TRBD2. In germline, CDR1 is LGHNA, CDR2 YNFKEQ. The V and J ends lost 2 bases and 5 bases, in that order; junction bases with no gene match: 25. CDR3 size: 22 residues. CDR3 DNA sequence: TGTGCCAGCAGCCAAACCAGGGGCGGGCAGGGTTGGAGCGGGGGGGCCGGAGATACGCAGTATTTT. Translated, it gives CASSQTRGGQGWSGGAGDTQYF.

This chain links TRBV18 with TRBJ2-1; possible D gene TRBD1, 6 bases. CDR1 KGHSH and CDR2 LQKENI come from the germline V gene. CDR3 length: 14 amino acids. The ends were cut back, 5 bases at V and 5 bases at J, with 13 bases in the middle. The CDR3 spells CASSVDRINNEQFF. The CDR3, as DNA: TGTGCCAGCTCAGTGGACAGAATCAACAATGAGCAGTTCTTC. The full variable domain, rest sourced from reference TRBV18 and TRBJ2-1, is NAGVMQNPRHLVRRRGQEARLRCSPMKGHSHVYWYRQLPEEGLKFMVYLQKENIIDESGMPKERFSAEFPKEGPSILRIQQVVRGDSAAYFCASSVDRINNEQFFGPGTRLTVL.

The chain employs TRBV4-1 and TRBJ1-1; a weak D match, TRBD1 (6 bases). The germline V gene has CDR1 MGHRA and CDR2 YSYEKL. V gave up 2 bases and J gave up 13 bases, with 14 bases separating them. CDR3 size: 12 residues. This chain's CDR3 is CASSQLGDRCFF. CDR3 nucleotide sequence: TGCGCCAGCAGCCAACTCGGAGACAGGTGTTTCTTT.

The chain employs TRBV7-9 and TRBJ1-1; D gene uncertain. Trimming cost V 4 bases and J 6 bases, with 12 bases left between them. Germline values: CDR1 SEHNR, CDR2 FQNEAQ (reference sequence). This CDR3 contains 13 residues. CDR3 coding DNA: TGTGCCAGCAGCTCTCAGGTTTGGCCTGAAGCTTTCTTT. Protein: CASSSQVWPEAFF.

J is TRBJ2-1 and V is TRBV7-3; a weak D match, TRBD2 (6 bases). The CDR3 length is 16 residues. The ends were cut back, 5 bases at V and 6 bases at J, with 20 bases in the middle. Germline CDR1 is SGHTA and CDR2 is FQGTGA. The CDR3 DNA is TGTGCCAGCAGCGTGGTGTGGCGGGATTCGGGCAATGAGCAGTTCTTC. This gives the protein CASSVVWRDSGNEQFF.

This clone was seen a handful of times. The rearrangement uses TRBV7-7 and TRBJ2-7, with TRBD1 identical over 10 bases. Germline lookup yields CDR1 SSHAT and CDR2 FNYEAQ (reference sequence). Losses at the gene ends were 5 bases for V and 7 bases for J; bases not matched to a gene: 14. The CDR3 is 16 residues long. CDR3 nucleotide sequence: TGTGCCAGCAGCCGGGGGGCCGGGACAGGGGTTGGGGAGCAGTACTTC. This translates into CASSRGAGTGVGEQYF.

Here the CDR3 reads CASSVDRDSFNYGYTF. CDR3 DNA: TGTGCCAGCAGCGTGGACCGCGACAGTTTCAACTATGGCTACACCTTC. The V call is TRBV9, the J call TRBJ1-2, with a weak D call TRBD1 (5 bases). Trimming took off 2 bases at V and 2 bases at J, with 16 bases between the two ends. From germline, CDR1 is SGDLS and CDR2 YYNGEE. CDR3 size: 16 residues.

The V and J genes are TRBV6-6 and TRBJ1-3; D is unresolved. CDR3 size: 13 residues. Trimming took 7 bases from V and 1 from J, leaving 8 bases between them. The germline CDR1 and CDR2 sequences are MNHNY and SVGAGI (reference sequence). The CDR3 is CASTGSSGNTIYF. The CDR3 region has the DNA TGTGCCAGCACCGGGTCATCTGGAAACACCATATATTTT.

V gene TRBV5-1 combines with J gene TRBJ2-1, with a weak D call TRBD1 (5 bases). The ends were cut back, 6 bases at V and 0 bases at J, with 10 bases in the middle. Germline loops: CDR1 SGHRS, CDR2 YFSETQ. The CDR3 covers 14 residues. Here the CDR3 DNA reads TGCGCCAGCAACCCAGGGAACTCCTACAATGAGCAGTTCTTC. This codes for CASNPGNSYNEQFF.

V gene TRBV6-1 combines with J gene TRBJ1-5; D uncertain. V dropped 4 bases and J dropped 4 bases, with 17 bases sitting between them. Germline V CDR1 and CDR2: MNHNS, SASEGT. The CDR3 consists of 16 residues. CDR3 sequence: CASSGDRVIKNQPQHF. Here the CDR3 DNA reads TGTGCCAGCAGTGGAGACCGGGTCATTAAAAATCAGCCCCAGCATTTT.

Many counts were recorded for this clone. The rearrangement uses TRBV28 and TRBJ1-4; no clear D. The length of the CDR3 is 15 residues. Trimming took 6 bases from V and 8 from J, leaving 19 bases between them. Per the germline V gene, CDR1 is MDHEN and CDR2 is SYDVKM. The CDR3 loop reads CASSPPFGDREKLFF. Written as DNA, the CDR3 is TGTGCCAGCAGCCCCCCCTTCGGGGATCGAGAAAAACTGTTTTTT. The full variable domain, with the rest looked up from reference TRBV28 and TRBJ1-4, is DVKVTQSSRYLVKRTGEKVFLECVQDMDHENMFWYRQDPGLGLRLIYFSYDVKMKEKGDIPEGYSVSREKKERFSLILESASTNQTSMYLCASSPPFGDREKLFFGSGTQLSVL.

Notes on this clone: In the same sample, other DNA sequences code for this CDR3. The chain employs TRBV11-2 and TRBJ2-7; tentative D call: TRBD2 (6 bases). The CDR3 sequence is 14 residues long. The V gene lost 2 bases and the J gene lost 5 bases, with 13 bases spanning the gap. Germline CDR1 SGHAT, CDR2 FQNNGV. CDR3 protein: CASSLSAGLHEQYF. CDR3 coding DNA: TGTGCCAGCAGCTTATCCGCGGGGCTCCACGAGCAGTACTTC.

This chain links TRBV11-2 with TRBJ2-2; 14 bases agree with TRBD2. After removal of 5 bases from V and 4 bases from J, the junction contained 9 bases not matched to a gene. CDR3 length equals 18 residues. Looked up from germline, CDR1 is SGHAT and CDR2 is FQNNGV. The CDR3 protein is CASSKVGLAGDGTGELFF. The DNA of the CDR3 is TGTGCCAGCAGCAAAGTGGGACTAGCGGGAGACGGCACCGGGGAGCTGTTTTTT.

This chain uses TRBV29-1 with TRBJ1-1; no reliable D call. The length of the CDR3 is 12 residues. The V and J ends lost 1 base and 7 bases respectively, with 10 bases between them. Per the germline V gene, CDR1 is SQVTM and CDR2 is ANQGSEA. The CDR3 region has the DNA TGCAGCGTTGAAGGTGTGGCAGGTGAAGCTTTCTTT. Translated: CSVEGVAGEAFF.

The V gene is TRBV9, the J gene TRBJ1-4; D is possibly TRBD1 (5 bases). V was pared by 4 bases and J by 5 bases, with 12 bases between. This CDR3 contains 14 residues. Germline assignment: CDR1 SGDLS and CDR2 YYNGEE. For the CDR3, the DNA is TGTGCCAGCAGCCCCCGGGGGGAAAATGAAAAACTGTTTTTT. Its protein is CASSPRGENEKLFF.

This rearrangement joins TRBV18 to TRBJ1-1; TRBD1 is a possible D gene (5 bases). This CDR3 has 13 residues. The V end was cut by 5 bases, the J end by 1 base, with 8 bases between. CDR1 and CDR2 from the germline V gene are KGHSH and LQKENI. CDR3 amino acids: CASSATGNTEAFF. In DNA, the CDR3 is TGTGCCAGCTCAGCAACAGGGAACACTGAAGCTTTCTTT.

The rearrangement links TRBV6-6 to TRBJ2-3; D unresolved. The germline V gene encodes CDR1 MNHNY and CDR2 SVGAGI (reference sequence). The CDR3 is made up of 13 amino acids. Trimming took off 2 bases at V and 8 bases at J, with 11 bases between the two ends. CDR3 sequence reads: CASSYDLSGTQYF. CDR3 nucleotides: TGTGCCAGCAGTTACGATCTTTCGGGTACGCAGTATTTT.

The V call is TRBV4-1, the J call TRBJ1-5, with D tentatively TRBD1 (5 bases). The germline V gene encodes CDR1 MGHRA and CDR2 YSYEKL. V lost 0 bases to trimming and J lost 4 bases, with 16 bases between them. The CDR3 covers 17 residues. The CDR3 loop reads CASSQEAGQVANQPQHF. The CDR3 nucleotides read TGCGCCAGCAGCCAAGAAGCGGGGCAGGTCGCAAATCAGCCCCAGCATTTT.

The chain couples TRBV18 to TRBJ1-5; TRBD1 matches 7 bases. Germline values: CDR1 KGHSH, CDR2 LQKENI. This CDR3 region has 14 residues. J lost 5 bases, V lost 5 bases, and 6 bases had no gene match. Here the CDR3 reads CASSTNRGYQPQHF. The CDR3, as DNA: TGTGCCAGCTCAACGAACAGGGGTTATCAGCCCCAGCATTTT.

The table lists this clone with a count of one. The CDR3: CASSHRQGAGEAFF. The CDR3 coding sequence is TGTGCCAGCAGCCACCGACAGGGGGCAGGTGAAGCTTTCTTT. The chain recombines TRBV5-8 with TRBJ1-1, with 10 bases aligning to TRBD1. Germline V CDR1 and CDR2: SGHTS, YDEGEE. This CDR3 contains 14 residues. Trimming took 4 bases from V and 7 from J; bases not matched to a gene: 7.

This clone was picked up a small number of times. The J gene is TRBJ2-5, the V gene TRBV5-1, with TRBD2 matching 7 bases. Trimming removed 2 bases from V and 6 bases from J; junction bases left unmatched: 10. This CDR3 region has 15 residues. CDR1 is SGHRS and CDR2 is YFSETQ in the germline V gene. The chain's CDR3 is CASSLGAGEGKTQYF. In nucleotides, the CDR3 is TGCGCCAGCAGCTTAGGGGCGGGGGAAGGAAAGACCCAGTACTTC.

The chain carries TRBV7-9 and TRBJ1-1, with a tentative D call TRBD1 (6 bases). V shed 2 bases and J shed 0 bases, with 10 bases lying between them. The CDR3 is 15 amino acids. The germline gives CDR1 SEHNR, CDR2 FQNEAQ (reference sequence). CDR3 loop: CASSLSDRLNTEAFF. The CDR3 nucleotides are TGTGCCAGCAGCTTAAGCGACAGGCTGAACACTGAAGCTTTCTTT.

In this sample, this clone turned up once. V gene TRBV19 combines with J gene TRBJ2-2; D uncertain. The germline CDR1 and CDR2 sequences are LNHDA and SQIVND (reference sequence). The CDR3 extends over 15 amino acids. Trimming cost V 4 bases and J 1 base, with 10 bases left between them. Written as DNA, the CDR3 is TGTGCCAGTAGTAGCGACTCGCTGAACACCGGGGAGCTGTTTTTT. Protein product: CASSSDSLNTGELFF.

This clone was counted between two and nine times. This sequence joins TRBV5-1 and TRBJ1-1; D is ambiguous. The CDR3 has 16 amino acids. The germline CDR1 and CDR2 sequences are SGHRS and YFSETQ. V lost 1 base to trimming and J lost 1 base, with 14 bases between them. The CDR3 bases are TGCGCCAGCAGCTTGTACGGGGAAGTCTCGAACACTGAAGCTTTCTTT. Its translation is CASSLYGEVSNTEAFF.